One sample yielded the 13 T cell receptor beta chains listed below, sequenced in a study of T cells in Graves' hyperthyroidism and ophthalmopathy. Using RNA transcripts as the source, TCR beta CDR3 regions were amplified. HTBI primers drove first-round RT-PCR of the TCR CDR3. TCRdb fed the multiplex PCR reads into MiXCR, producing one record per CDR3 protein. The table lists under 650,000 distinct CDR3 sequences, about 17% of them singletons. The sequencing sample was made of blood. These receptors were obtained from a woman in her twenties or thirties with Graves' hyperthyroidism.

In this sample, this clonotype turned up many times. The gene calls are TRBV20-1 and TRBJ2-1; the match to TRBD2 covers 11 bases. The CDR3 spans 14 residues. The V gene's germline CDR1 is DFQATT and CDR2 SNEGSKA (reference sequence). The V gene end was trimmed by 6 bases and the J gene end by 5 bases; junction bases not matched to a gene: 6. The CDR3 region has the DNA TGCAGTGCCTTCCTAGCGGGAGGTAACAATGAGCAGTTCTTC. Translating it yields CSAFLAGGNNEQFF.

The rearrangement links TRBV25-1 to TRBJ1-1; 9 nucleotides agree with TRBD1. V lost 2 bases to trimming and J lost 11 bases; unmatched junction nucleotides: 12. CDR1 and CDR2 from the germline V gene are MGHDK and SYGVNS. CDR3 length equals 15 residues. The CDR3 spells CASSEAAGTGLMAFF. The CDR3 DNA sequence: TGTGCCAGCAGTGAAGCCGCCGGGACAGGGCTCATGGCTTTCTTT.

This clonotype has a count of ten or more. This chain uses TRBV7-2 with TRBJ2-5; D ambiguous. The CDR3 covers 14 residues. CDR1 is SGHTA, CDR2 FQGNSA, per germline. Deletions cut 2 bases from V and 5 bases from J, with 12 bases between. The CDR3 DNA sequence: TGTGCCAGCAGCTTATCGGGTATATCGGAGACCCAGTACTTC. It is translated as CASSLSGISETQYF.

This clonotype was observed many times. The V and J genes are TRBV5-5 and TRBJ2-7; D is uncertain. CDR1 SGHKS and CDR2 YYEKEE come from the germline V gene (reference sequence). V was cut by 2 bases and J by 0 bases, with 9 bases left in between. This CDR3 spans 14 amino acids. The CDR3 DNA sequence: TGTGCCAGCAGCTTACCGTCTAGCTCCTACGAGCAGTACTTC. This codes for CASSLPSSSYEQYF.

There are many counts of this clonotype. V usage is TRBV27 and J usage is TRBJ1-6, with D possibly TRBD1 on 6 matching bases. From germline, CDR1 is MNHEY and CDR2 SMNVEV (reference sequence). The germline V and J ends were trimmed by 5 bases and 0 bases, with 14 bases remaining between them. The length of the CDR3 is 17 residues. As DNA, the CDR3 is TGTGCCAGCAGTAGGAGACAGGCCCTCTCCTATAATTCACCCCTCCACTTT. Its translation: CASSRRQALSYNSPLHF.

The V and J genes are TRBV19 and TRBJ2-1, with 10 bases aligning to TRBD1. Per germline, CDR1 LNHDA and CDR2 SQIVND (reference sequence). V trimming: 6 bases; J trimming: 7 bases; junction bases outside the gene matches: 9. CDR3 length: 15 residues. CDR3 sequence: CASSLRQGALNEQFF. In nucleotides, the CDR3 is TGTGCCAGTAGCCTTCGACAGGGGGCTCTGAATGAGCAGTTCTTC.

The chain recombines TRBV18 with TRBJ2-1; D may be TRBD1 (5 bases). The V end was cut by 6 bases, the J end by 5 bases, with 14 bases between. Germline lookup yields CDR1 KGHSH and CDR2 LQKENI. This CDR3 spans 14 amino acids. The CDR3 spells CASSMTEEDNEQFF. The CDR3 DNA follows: TGTGCCAGCTCCATGACAGAGGAAGACAATGAGCAGTTCTTC. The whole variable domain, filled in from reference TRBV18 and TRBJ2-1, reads NAGVMQNPRHLVRRRGQEARLRCSPMKGHSHVYWYRQLPEEGLKFMVYLQKENIIDESGMPKERFSAEFPKEGPSILRIQQVVRGDSAAYFCASSMTEEDNEQFFGPGTRLTVL.

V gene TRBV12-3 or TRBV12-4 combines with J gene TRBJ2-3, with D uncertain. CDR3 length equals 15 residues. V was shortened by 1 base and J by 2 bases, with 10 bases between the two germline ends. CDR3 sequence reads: CASSLGWVDTDTQYF. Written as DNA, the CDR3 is TGTGCCAGCAGTTTAGGCTGGGTAGACACAGATACGCAGTATTTT.

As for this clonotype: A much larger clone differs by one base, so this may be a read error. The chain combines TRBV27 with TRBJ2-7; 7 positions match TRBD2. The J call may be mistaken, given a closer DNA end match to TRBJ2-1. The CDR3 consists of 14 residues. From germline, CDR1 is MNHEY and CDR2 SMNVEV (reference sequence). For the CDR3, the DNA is TGTGCCAGCAGTTATAGCGGGTCCGCCTACGAGCAGTTCTTC. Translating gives CASSYSGSAYEQFF.

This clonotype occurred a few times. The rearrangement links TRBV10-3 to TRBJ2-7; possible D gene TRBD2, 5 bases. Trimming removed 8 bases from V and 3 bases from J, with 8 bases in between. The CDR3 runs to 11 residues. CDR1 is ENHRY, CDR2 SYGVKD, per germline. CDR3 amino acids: CAIAGGYEQYF. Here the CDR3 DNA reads TGTGCCATCGCAGGAGGCTACGAGCAGTACTTC.

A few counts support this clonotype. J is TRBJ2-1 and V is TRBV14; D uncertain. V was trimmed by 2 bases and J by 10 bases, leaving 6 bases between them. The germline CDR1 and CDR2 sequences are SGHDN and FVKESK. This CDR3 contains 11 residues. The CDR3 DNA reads TGTGCCAGCAGCCAACTGTCCGAGCAGTTCTTC. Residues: CASSQLSEQFF.

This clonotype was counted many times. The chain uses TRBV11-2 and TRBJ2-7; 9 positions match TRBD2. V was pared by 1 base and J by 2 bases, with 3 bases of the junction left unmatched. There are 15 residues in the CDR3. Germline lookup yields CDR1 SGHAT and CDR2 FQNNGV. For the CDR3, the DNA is TGTGCCAGCAGCTTAGGACTAGCGGCAACCTACGAGCAGTACTTC. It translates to CASSLGLAATYEQYF.

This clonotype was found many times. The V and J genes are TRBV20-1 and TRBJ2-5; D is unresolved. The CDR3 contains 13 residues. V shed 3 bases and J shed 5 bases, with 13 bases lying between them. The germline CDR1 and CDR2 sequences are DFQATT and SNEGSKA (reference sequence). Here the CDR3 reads CSASGVWGETQYF. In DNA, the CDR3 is TGCAGTGCTAGCGGTGTTTGGGGTGAGACCCAGTACTTC.